The 2 T cell receptor beta chains reported below all come from one sample, sequenced in a study of control samples from healthy donors and cancer patients. Clones were sequenced by immunoSEQ multiplex PCR, and TCRdb holds only the in-frame ones, with some missing. Of some 100,000 clones in the sample, about 90% are singletons; the top ten hold about a sixth. Sample: blood. These receptors came from a woman between 45 and 60 years old in good health.

The rearrangement uses TRBV24-1 and TRBJ2-3; no reliable D call. The CDR3 runs to 15 residues. V dropped 4 bases and J dropped 1 base, with 11 bases sitting between them. Per germline, CDR1 KGHDR and CDR2 SFDVKD. The CDR3 DNA sequence: TGTGCCACCAGTGAAGGCTCGTCCGGCACAGATACGCAGTATTTT. It translates to CATSEGSSGTDTQYF.

This clone was counted a single time. The V call is TRBV5-1, the J call TRBJ2-2, with a tentative D call TRBD1 (6 bases). The CDR3 loop spans 15 amino acids. CDR1 and CDR2 from the germline V gene are SGHRS and YFSETQ. V lost 4 bases to trimming and J lost 1 base, with 11 bases between them. In nucleotides, the CDR3 is TGCGCCAGCAGCCCCACGACAGGGAACACCGGGGAGCTGTTTTTT. Its translation: CASSPTTGNTGELFF.